These 22 T cell receptor beta chains share one sample of origin, sequenced in a study of cytomegalovirus exposure and HLA in healthy donors. The primer mix had 60 Vbeta and 13 Jbeta primers. Assay used: immunoSEQ multiplex PCR; TCRdb lists only in-frame clones, some missing. This table has under 45,000 clones, almost 70% appearing once. Sequenced sample: PBMCs. The source of these receptors is a man in his thirties or forties in good health and CMV-seronegative.

This chain connects TRBV2 to TRBJ2-7, with 7 bases fitting TRBD2. The junction had 8 bases not matched to a gene; V was cut back by 5 bases and J by 1 base. CDR1 and CDR2 from the germline V gene are SNHLY and FYNNEI. This CDR3 comprises 15 residues. The CDR3 DNA is TGTGCCAGCAGTTCCTCCCTAGCGGTGTCCTACGAGCAGTACTTC. Protein product: CASSSSLAVSYEQYF.

The genes are TRBV6-1 and TRBJ2-7; TRBD2 might be the D (6 bases). Per germline, CDR1 MNHNS and CDR2 SASEGT. The V end was cut by 0 bases, the J end by 2 bases, with 17 bases between. CDR3 length: 17 amino acids. The CDR3 loop reads CASSEAGPGLITYEQYF. DNA for the CDR3: TGTGCCAGCAGTGAAGCCGGCCCGGGACTTATCACCTACGAGCAGTACTTC.

For the CDR3, the DNA is TGTGCCAGCAGCCTGGGACAGTCGAACACTGAAGCTTTCTTT. Translated: CASSLGQSNTEAFF. The genes are TRBV7-9 and TRBJ1-1; 7 bases are shared with TRBD1. The CDR3 is 14 amino acids. V was pared by 5 bases and J by 1 base, with 4 bases of the junction left unmatched. The germline gives CDR1 SEHNR, CDR2 FQNEAQ (reference sequence).

The chain joins TRBV7-8 to TRBJ2-3; no clear D gene. The CDR3 length is 14 residues. Germline values: CDR1 SGHVS, CDR2 FQNEAQ. The V end lost 3 bases, the J end lost 2 bases, and 9 bases lay between the germline ends. The CDR3 is CASSFLTYTDTQYF. CDR3 DNA sequence: TGTGCCAGCAGCTTCCTGACTTACACAGATACGCAGTATTTT. The variable domain in full, completed from reference TRBV7-8 and TRBJ2-3, reads GAGVSQSPRYKVAKRGQDVALRCDPISGHVSLFWYQQALGQGPEFLTYFQNEAQLDKSGLPSDRFFAERPEGSVSTLKIQRTQQEDSAVYLCASSFLTYTDTQYFGPGTRLTVL.

This clone was detected a few times. The rearrangement links TRBV10-3 to TRBJ2-3; 10 nucleotides line up with TRBD2. V was pared by 2 bases and J by 4 bases, with 3 bases of the junction left unmatched. The CDR3 is 15 residues long. In germline, CDR1 is ENHRY, CDR2 SYGVKD. The CDR3 loop reads CAISETSGVPDTQYF. The CDR3 region has the DNA TGTGCCATCAGTGAGACTAGCGGGGTACCAGATACGCAGTATTTT.

This clone was observed a handful of times. In DNA, the CDR3 is TGTGCCAGCAGCCTTATCCGGGACAGCAGGCTCGACTATGGCTACACCTTC. Its protein product is CASSLIRDSRLDYGYTF. The rearrangement joins TRBV7-9 to TRBJ1-2, with 7 positions matching TRBD1. Germline CDR1 and CDR2: SEHNR and FQNEAQ (reference sequence). The CDR3 covers 17 residues. The J segment lost 3 bases and the V segment lost 5 bases, leaving 15 bases of the junction unmatched.

This clone occurred many times. The chain is built from TRBV6-5 and TRBJ2-3; D is unresolved. V was shortened by 7 bases and J by 0 bases, with 8 bases between the two germline ends. Germline V gene data show CDR1 as MNHEY and CDR2 as SVGAGI. The CDR3 covers 13 residues. CDR3 sequence (DNA): TGTGCCAGCACGCGGATAAGCACAGATACGCAGTATTTT. Translation: CASTRISTDTQYF.

The rearrangement uses TRBV4-1 and TRBJ1-2, with 8 bases identical to TRBD1. CDR1 is MGHRA, CDR2 YSYEKL, per germline. CDR3 length: 14 amino acids. The trim removed 1 base at V and 4 bases at J, leaving 2 bases unmatched. In nucleotides, the CDR3 is TGCGCCAGCAGCCAAGGGACAGGGCGCTATGGCTACACCTTC. Protein product: CASSQGTGRYGYTF.

This clone turned up a few times. This chain connects TRBV19 to TRBJ1-1; D unclear. Germline V gives CDR1 LNHDA, CDR2 SQIVND (reference sequence). Trimming left V 10 bases short and J 1 base short, with 7 bases between. The CDR3 runs 11 residues. The CDR3 DNA sequence: TGTGCCACCGCAGGGAACACTGAAGCTTTCTTT. Its protein is CATAGNTEAFF.

This clone has a handful of counts. The chain has TRBV11-3 and TRBJ1-1; tentatively, D is TRBD1 (5 bases). This CDR3 has 15 residues. Trimming cost V 0 bases and J 1 base, with 9 bases left between them. Germline values: CDR1 SGHNT, CDR2 YENEEA. Here the CDR3 reads CASSLDSGGNTEAFF. The CDR3 DNA reads TGTGCCAGCAGCTTAGATTCGGGGGGGAACACTGAAGCTTTCTTT.

The J gene is TRBJ2-1, the V gene TRBV6-5, with a possible D match to TRBD2 (6 bases). The ends were cut back, 4 bases at V and 1 base at J, with 11 bases in the middle. Looked up from germline, CDR1 is MNHEY and CDR2 is SVGAGI. CDR3 length: 15 amino acids. The CDR3 coding sequence is TGTGCCAGCAGTTCGTCCGGGAGATCCTACAATGAGCAGTTCTTC. This encodes CASSSSGRSYNEQFF.

The V and J genes are TRBV4-2 and TRBJ2-7; TRBD1 matches at 9 bases. The CDR3 runs 20 residues. V lost 0 bases and J lost 2; bases outside the gene matches: 17. CDR1 is LGHNA, CDR2 YNFKEQ, per germline. CDR3 sequence reads: CASSQELFNFLGQGTYEQYF. CDR3 DNA sequence: TGTGCCAGCAGCCAAGAATTGTTTAACTTTTTGGGACAGGGCACCTACGAGCAGTACTTC.

This clone was seen only a few times. The genes are TRBV7-8 and TRBJ2-7, with D perhaps TRBD2 (5 bases). Germline-derived CDR1 and CDR2 are SGHVS and FQNEAQ. Between the trimmed V and J ends, which lost 0 bases and 1 base, there was a span of 7 bases. The CDR3 has 14 amino acids. The CDR3 region is CASSLAGGSYEQYF. DNA for the CDR3: TGTGCCAGCAGCTTAGCAGGAGGTTCCTACGAGCAGTACTTC.

V and J are TRBV2 and TRBJ1-5; D remains ambiguous. Germline V gives CDR1 SNHLY, CDR2 FYNNEI. There are 13 residues in the CDR3. The V gene lost 4 bases and the J gene lost 7 bases, with 11 bases spanning the gap. The CDR3 DNA reads TGTGCCAGCAGTGGTTACGGGAACCAGCCCCAGCATTTT. Translation gives CASSGYGNQPQHF.

This clone was seen more than once but under ten times. J is TRBJ1-1 and V is TRBV28; a possible D gene is TRBD1 (6 bases). Germline V gene sequence: CDR1 MDHEN, CDR2 SYDVKM. The CDR3 has 12 residues. Deletions cut 6 bases from V and 5 bases from J, with 10 bases between. The CDR3 here is CASSGQLTEAFF. The CDR3 DNA is TGTGCCAGCAGCGGACAGTTAACTGAAGCTTTCTTT.

The table lists this clone with a count of one. The chain is built from TRBV29-1 and TRBJ2-1; 7 bases are a match to TRBD2. Trimming at V came to 1 base and at J to 13 bases, leaving 7 bases not matched to a gene. Germline values: CDR1 SQVTM, CDR2 ANQGSEA. The CDR3 totals 12 residues. The CDR3 spells CSVEGLAGSQFF. In nucleotides, the CDR3 is TGCAGCGTTGAAGGATTAGCGGGTTCTCAGTTCTTC.

The chain couples TRBV7-2 to TRBJ1-1; no definite D call. The germline V gene encodes CDR1 SGHTA and CDR2 FQGNSA. Trimming left V 1 base short and J 0 bases short, with 9 bases between. This CDR3 is 15 amino acids long. The CDR3 nucleotides read TGTGCCAGCAGCTTAGATCGCGGATTGAACACTGAAGCTTTCTTT. Translating it yields CASSLDRGLNTEAFF. Complete variable domain (other parts from reference TRBV7-2 and TRBJ1-1): GAGVSQSPSNKVTEKGKDVELRCDPISGHTALYWYRQSLGQGLEFLIYFQGNSAPDKSGLPSDRFSAERTGGSVSTLTIQRTQQEDSAVYLCASSLDRGLNTEAFFGQGTRLTVV.

V and J are TRBV29-1 and TRBJ2-5, with TRBD1 as a possible D gene (5 bases). The CDR3 has 11 residues. Germline loops: CDR1 SQVTM, CDR2 ANQGSEA. V was pared by 6 bases and J by 4 bases, with 9 bases between. The CDR3 is CSVQRGETQYF. DNA of the CDR3: TGCAGCGTCCAAAGGGGAGAGACCCAGTACTTC.

This chain joins TRBV5-1 and TRBJ1-6, with D tentatively TRBD1 (5 bases). Germline assignment: CDR1 SGHRS and CDR2 YFSETQ. The CDR3 runs 14 residues. V lost 4 bases and J lost 5, with 10 bases in between. CDR3: CASSREGNNSPLHF. For the CDR3, the DNA is TGCGCCAGCAGCAGGGAGGGGAATAATTCACCCCTCCACTTT.

The chain employs TRBV27 and TRBJ2-5; TRBD1 is a possible D gene (6 bases). Trimming removed 4 bases from V and 3 bases from J, with 12 bases in between. This CDR3 has 14 amino acids. Germline-derived CDR1 and CDR2 are MNHEY and SMNVEV (reference sequence). The CDR3 is CASSSRRQEETQYF. The CDR3, as DNA: TGTGCCAGCAGTTCCCGAAGACAGGAAGAGACCCAGTACTTC.

The chain uses TRBV28 and TRBJ2-7; a possible D gene is TRBD2 (6 bases). V was clipped by 8 bases and J by 6 bases, with 20 bases between them. Per the germline V gene, CDR1 is MDHEN and CDR2 is SYDVKM. CDR3 length: 14 amino acids. In nucleotides, the CDR3 is TGTGCCAGCCAGCTCCCGAACGGGAGATCCGAGCAGTACTTC. Its protein is CASQLPNGRSEQYF.

CDR3 sequence (DNA): TGTGCCAGCAGCCCGAAGGGGGCCTATAATTCACCCCTCCACTTT. This sequence encodes CASSPKGAYNSPLHF. V gene TRBV7-2 combines with J gene TRBJ1-6, with D possibly matching TRBD1 (6 bases). The ends were cut back, 5 bases at V and 2 bases at J, with 10 bases in the middle. The CDR3 extends over 15 amino acids. Looked up from germline, CDR1 is SGHTA and CDR2 is FQGNSA. Drawing the rest from reference TRBV7-2 and TRBJ1-6, the complete variable domain is GAGVSQSPSNKVTEKGKDVELRCDPISGHTALYWYRQSLGQGLEFLIYFQGNSAPDKSGLPSDRFSAERTGGSVSTLTIQRTQQEDSAVYLCASSPKGAYNSPLHFGNGTRLTVT.